The 5 T cell receptor beta chains presented below share a single source sample, sequenced in a study of T cells in women clearing cervical HPV infection. Sequencing used immunoSEQ multiplex PCR; TCRdb keeps in-frame clones, though not all of them. The sample totals 21,000 or so clones. Sequences were obtained from blood buffy coat. These receptors came from a woman between 18 and 70 years old with a cervical HPV16 infection that either progressed to CIN3+ or cleared (not recorded which).

Remarks on this clone: The sequenced fragment ends 3 residues before the CDR3 boundary, so the rest is inferred from the germline J gene. The genes are TRBV20-1 and TRBJ2-7; 14 bases align to TRBD2. Per germline, CDR1 DFQATT and CDR2 SNEGSKA (reference sequence). V dropped 0 bases and J dropped 4; count of bases not matched to a gene: 2. The CDR3 length is 15 residues. Partial CDR3 DNA: TGCAGTGCTAGAGACAGACTAGCGGGGGGGTACGAG. Protein product: CSARDRLAGGYE. The whole CDR3 reads CSARDRLAGGYEQYF.

With regard to this clone: The read terminates 3 residues ahead of where the CDR3 ends, so the germline J gene completes it. The chain is built from TRBV18 and TRBJ1-5; D perhaps matches TRBD1 (5 bases). Trimming removed 5 bases from V and 2 bases from J, with 16 bases in between. The CDR3 extends over 16 amino acids. Looked up from germline, CDR1 is KGHSH and CDR2 is LQKENI. CDR3: CASSATGGRGNQPQHF. CDR3 bases read: TGTGCCAGCTCAGCAACCGGGGGACGAGGCAATCAGCCC.

Details on this clone: The read ends 3 residues before the CDR3 terminus; that terminus is restored from the germline J gene. The chain recombines TRBV20-1 with TRBJ1-1; the match to TRBD1 covers 7 bases. CDR3 length: 12 amino acids. The germline V gene has CDR1 DFQATT and CDR2 SNEGSKA (reference sequence). J was trimmed by 7 bases and V by 3 bases; bases with no gene match: 5. The CDR3 is CSAREGAGEAFF. The CDR3 DNA, read in part, is TGCAGTGCTAGGGAGGGGGCAGGTGAA.

A remark on this clone: The DNA ends 3 residues before the CDR3 does, and the rest of the CDR3 is filled in from the germline J gene. V is TRBV7-3 and J is TRBJ2-7; 8 bases line up with TRBD2. Looked up from germline, CDR1 is SGHTA and CDR2 is FQGTGA. This CDR3 has 12 residues. J was trimmed by 6 bases and V by 5 bases; bases with no gene match: 3. The sequenced CDR3 bases are TGTGCCAGCAGCCCGGGGGGGTCCGAG. This sequence encodes CASSPGGSE. The CDR3 reads in full as CASSPGGSEQYF.

For this clone: Read data end 3 residues before the CDR3 end; the end is taken from the germline J gene. V and J are TRBV6-2 or TRBV6-3 and TRBJ2-1; 9 bases are a match to TRBD2. Germline trimming cut 7 bases from V and 5 bases from J; bases unmatched to any gene: 15. The CDR3 sequence is 17 residues long. Germline CDR1 reads MNHEY; CDR2 reads SVGEGT. CDR3 residues: CASISPLGLAGNNEQFF. CDR3 DNA, as far as it was read: TGTGCCAGCATCTCCCCGCTGGGGCTAGCGGGGAACAATGAG.